This is a list of T cell receptor beta chains from one sample in a study of shared clonotypes between healthy human individuals. The method was immunoSEQ multiplex PCR; TCRdb's version includes in-frame clones alone and lacks a portion of them. The table has about 700,000 clones, about 90% seen once; the top ten hold 24%. Sequenced material: naive CD8+ T cells sorted from blood. The receptors originated from a man aged 25-40 years in good health. CDR3s include the opening cysteine and the closing phenylalanine or tryptophan. A D gene is named only where the DNA matches it firmly. Size tells how often a clone was seen (once, few, many) or the class of an expanded clone, and some rows leave it out.

D: NA
V: TRBV4-1
J: TRBJ2-3
size: once
DNA: TGCGCCAGCAGCCCCTTCCAGTCCGATACGCAGTATTTT
CDR3: CASSPFQSDTQYF

D: TRBD1
V: TRBV27
J: TRBJ1-1
size: once
DNA: TGTGCCAGCAGTTCTCCGGGACAGGGGAACACTGAAGCTTTCTTT
CDR3: CASSSPGQGNTEAFF

D: TRBD2
V: TRBV9
J: TRBJ2-7
size: NA
DNA: TGTGCCAGCAGCCCCGGGCTAGCGGGAGAAGAGCAGTACTTC
CDR3: CASSPGLAGEEQYF

D: TRBD2
V: TRBV27
J: TRBJ2-1
size: NA
DNA: TGTGCCAGCAGTTTATCGACGACTAGCGGTTTCGATGAGCAGTTCTTC
CDR3: CASSLSTTSGFDEQFF

D: TRBD2
V: TRBV7-6
J: TRBJ2-7
size: NA
DNA: TGTGCCAGCAGCCCGGGACTAGCGGGAGTTTACGAGCAGTACTTC
CDR3: CASSPGLAGVYEQYF

D: NA
V: TRBV5-1
J: TRBJ1-2
size: NA
DNA: TGCGCCAGCAGCTCAGAAGCTAACTATGGCTACACCTTC
CDR3: CASSSEANYGYTF

D: NA
V: TRBV11-2
J: TRBJ2-2
size: NA
DNA: TGTGCCAGCGACAACAGGGTGAACACCGGGGAGCTGTTTTTT
CDR3: CASDNRVNTGELFF

D: TRBD2
V: TRBV18
J: TRBJ2-7
size: NA
DNA: TGTGCCAGCTCACAAGACGGGACTAGCGGGCCATACGAGCAGTACTTC
CDR3: CASSQDGTSGPYEQYF

D: NA
V: TRBV29-1
J: TRBJ1-1
size: once
DNA: TGCAGCGTTGAAGACAGGGATACTGAAGCTTTCTTT
CDR3: CSVEDRDTEAFF

D: TRBD1
V: TRBV7-9
J: TRBJ1-1
size: NA
DNA: TGTGCCAGCAGCTTAAACAGGGGGGAGGATGAAGCTTTCTTT
CDR3: CASSLNRGEDEAFF

D: NA
V: TRBV6-4
J: TRBJ1-5
size: NA
DNA: TGTGCCAGCAGTGTAACAGCCGATAGCAATCAGCCCCAGCATTTT
CDR3: CASSVTADSNQPQHF

D: NA
V: TRBV21-1
J: TRBJ2-5
size: NA
DNA: TGTGCCAGCAGCAAAGAGGGACATAGTTTTGAGACCCAGTACTTC
CDR3: CASSKEGHSFETQYF

D: NA
V: TRBV27
J: TRBJ2-7
size: NA
DNA: TGTGCCAGCAGTTCCCCGGGACTCCTCGGGGAGCAGTACTTC
CDR3: CASSSPGLLGEQYF

D: NA
V: TRBV19
J: TRBJ2-7
size: NA
DNA: TGTGCCAGTAGTATTGGTCAGGGGCGCGCGACCTACGAGCAGTACTTC
CDR3: CASSIGQGRATYEQYF

D: NA
V: TRBV29-1
J: TRBJ2-1
size: NA
DNA: TGCAGCGTTGAACAGGGGAGCTCCTACAATGAGCAGTTCTTC
CDR3: CSVEQGSSYNEQFF

D: NA
V: TRBV27
J: TRBJ2-1
size: NA
DNA: TGTGCCAGCAGTTTACCAGGCCTGAATGAGCAGTTCTTC
CDR3: CASSLPGLNEQFF

D: NA
V: TRBV15
J: TRBJ2-3
size: NA
DNA: TGTGCCACCAGCAGAGCGGGGGACGAAAATACGCAGTATTTT
CDR3: CATSRAGDENTQYF

D: NA
V: TRBV20-1
J: TRBJ2-1
size: NA
DNA: TGCAGTGCTAAGGAAAATGAGCAGTTCTTC
CDR3: CSAKENEQFF

D: NA
V: TRBV27
J: TRBJ1-1
size: NA
DNA: TGTGCCAGCAGTTTATCTTCGGGGGATGAAGCTTTCTTT
CDR3: CASSLSSGDEAFF

D: NA
V: TRBV7-9
J: TRBJ2-3
size: NA
DNA: TGTGCCAGCAGCTCGGACCCTGCCGGGAGCACAGATACGCAGTATTTT
CDR3: CASSSDPAGSTDTQYF

D: NA
V: TRBV29-1
J: TRBJ2-5
size: few
DNA: TGCAGCGTAGAGCCTCAGACGGGTGAGACCCAGTACTTC
CDR3: CSVEPQTGETQYF

D: TRBD2
V: TRBV7-2
J: TRBJ2-1
size: NA
DNA: TGTGCCAGCAGCTTAGATCCTAGCGGGAGCTCCTACAATGAGCAGTTCTTC
CDR3: CASSLDPSGSSYNEQFF

D: TRBD2
V: TRBV2
J: TRBJ2-7
size: NA
DNA: TGTGCCAGCAGAGAAAGCGGGGGTCAAATATACGAGCAGTACTTC
CDR3: CASRESGGQIYEQYF

D: NA
V: TRBV10-2
J: TRBJ1-1
size: NA
DNA: TGCGCCAGCGGGGGGCGAAACACTGAAGCTTTCTTT
CDR3: CASGGRNTEAFF

D: NA
V: TRBV30
J: TRBJ1-3
size: NA
DNA: TGTGCCTGGAGTGGCGGTAATTCTGGAAACACCATATATTTT
CDR3: CAWSGGNSGNTIYF

D: NA
V: TRBV6-1
J: TRBJ1-5
size: NA
DNA: TGTGCCAGCAGTGGGGAAACAGGTCTCAGTGGGCCCCAGCATTTT
CDR3: CASSGETGLSGPQHF

D: TRBD1
V: TRBV2
J: TRBJ2-1
size: NA
DNA: TGTGCCACACAAAGGGGGGGACAGGGACCAACAGGATCCTACAATGAGCAGTTCTTC
CDR3: CATQRGGQGPTGSYNEQFF

D: NA
V: TRBV6-5
J: TRBJ2-7
size: NA
DNA: TGTGCCAGCAGTTTGACTAGGTCCGACTACGAGCAGTACTTC
CDR3: CASSLTRSDYEQYF

D: NA
V: TRBV5-4
J: TRBJ2-7
size: NA
DNA: TGTGCCAGCAGCGCCTTCTCCTACGAGCAGTACTTC
CDR3: CASSAFSYEQYF

D: TRBD1
V: TRBV6-6
J: TRBJ2-1
size: NA
DNA: TGTGCCAGCAGTTACCGAGGGACAGCACCTAACAATGAGCAGTTCTTC
CDR3: CASSYRGTAPNNEQFF

D: TRBD1
V: TRBV2
J: TRBJ2-7
size: few
DNA: TGTGCCAGCACTGAGCTGGACAGGACAACCTACGAGCAGTACTTC
CDR3: CASTELDRTTYEQYF

D: NA
V: TRBV5-1
J: TRBJ1-2
size: NA
DNA: TGCGCCAGCAGCTTGACAGGGCCGTACTATGGCTACACCTTC
CDR3: CASSLTGPYYGYTF

D: NA
V: TRBV4-1
J: TRBJ2-7
size: once
DNA: TGCGCCAGCAGCCAAGATATATTCCCCTACGAGCAGTACTTC
CDR3: CASSQDIFPYEQYF

D: TRBD2
V: TRBV2
J: TRBJ2-1
size: NA
DNA: TGTGCCAGCACCCCCGGAGCGGGAGTTAATGAGCAGTTCTTC
CDR3: CASTPGAGVNEQFF

D: NA
V: TRBV27
J: TRBJ2-5
size: NA
DNA: TGTGCCAGCAGTCTCGTGGCAGGGACCGAGACCCAGTACTTC
CDR3: CASSLVAGTETQYF

D: NA
V: TRBV2
J: TRBJ2-7
size: NA
DNA: TGTGCCAGCAGTGAGGGGAATCTGGACTCCTACGAGCAGTACTTC
CDR3: CASSEGNLDSYEQYF

D: TRBD2
V: TRBV15
J: TRBJ2-3
size: NA
DNA: TGTGCCACCAGCAGCATCAGGGCTGTAGCGGGAGATAGAGATACGCAGTATTTT
CDR3: CATSSIRAVAGDRDTQYF

D: NA
V: TRBV13
J: TRBJ2-5
size: NA
DNA: TGTGCCAGCAGCTTATCAGGTGGGGGGTCTAGCGTGGGTGGAGAGACCCAGTACTTC
CDR3: CASSLSGGGSSVGGETQYF

D: TRBD1
V: TRBV11-3
J: TRBJ2-3
size: NA
DNA: TGTGCCAGCAGCTCGCGGACAGGGTCGGGCACAGATACGCAGTATTTT
CDR3: CASSSRTGSGTDTQYF

D: NA
V: TRBV5-4
J: TRBJ2-1
size: NA
DNA: TGTGCCAGCAGCTTGTTCGCGGGGCACAATGAGCAGTTCTTC
CDR3: CASSLFAGHNEQFF

D: TRBD1
V: TRBV4-3
J: TRBJ1-4
size: NA
DNA: TGCGCCAGCAGCCAAGAGGTGGCGACAGGGAATGAAAAACTGTTTTTT
CDR3: CASSQEVATGNEKLFF

D: TRBD2
V: TRBV7-9
J: TRBJ2-7
size: NA
DNA: TGTGCTAGTGGGGAGGGGCTCACCTACGAGCAGTACTTC
CDR3: CASGEGLTYEQYF

D: NA
V: TRBV27
J: TRBJ2-1
size: NA
DNA: TGTGCCAGCAGTTTATCTGAGACTAGGGCATATGAGCAGTTCTTC
CDR3: CASSLSETRAYEQFF

D: TRBD2
V: TRBV5-1
J: TRBJ2-1
size: NA
DNA: TGCGCCAGCAGCTTGGAAGATTTGGGACTAGCGGGACCAGAGCAGTTCTTC
CDR3: CASSLEDLGLAGPEQFF

D: NA
V: TRBV4-3
J: TRBJ2-7
size: NA
DNA: TGCGCCAGCAGCCAAGACGTGGGATCCCTGTACGAGCAGTACTTC
CDR3: CASSQDVGSLYEQYF

D: TRBD2
V: TRBV9
J: TRBJ2-3
size: NA
DNA: TGTGCCAGCAGCGTAGGGACTAGCGGGAGAACAGATACGCAGTATTTT
CDR3: CASSVGTSGRTDTQYF

D: TRBD2
V: TRBV6-5
J: TRBJ2-1
size: NA
DNA: TGTGCCAGCAGTCCCTCCTCAGCGGGAGCGAGTGAGCAGTTCTTC
CDR3: CASSPSSAGASEQFF

D: TRBD2
V: TRBV9
J: TRBJ2-7
size: NA
DNA: TGTGCCAGCAGCGAAGCCGGGGCGGGAGACTACGAGCAGTACTTC
CDR3: CASSEAGAGDYEQYF

D: NA
V: TRBV6-4
J: TRBJ2-2
size: NA
DNA: TGTGCCCGCCGCGGAACAGGGAACACCGGGGAGCTGTTTTTT
CDR3: CARRGTGNTGELFF

D: NA
V: TRBV9
J: TRBJ2-7
size: NA
DNA: TGTGCCAGCAGCACAAGGGACACCCCCTACGAGCAGTACTTC
CDR3: CASSTRDTPYEQYF

D: NA
V: TRBV29-1
J: TRBJ2-1
size: NA
DNA: TGCAGCGTTGAAACGGACAGCTCCTACAATGAGCAGTTCTTC
CDR3: CSVETDSSYNEQFF